Presented here are 17 T cell receptor beta chains from one specimen sequenced in a study of human T cells and chemical hapten exposure. Described time point: patch test 2, 6 weeks after DPC sensitization. As for treatment: therapeutic diphenylcyclopropenone sensitization with weekly scalp DPC. TCRdb reprocessed the RACE reads with MiXCR, giving one entry per CDR3 protein. Of some 80,000 distinct CDR3 sequences in the sample, about 9.4% were seen once. Material: whole blood, obtained in connection with sensitization to the hapten diphenylcyclopropenone (DPC). The receptors were gathered from a woman aged 25 to 39 with alopecia areata. Some clones in this sample may be carry-over from other donors' samples.

This clonotype was seen ten or more times. The chain links TRBV6-6 to TRBJ2-2, with 14 bases aligning to TRBD2. This CDR3 is built from 17 residues. CDR1 and CDR2 from the germline V gene are MNHNY and SVGAGI (reference sequence). The trim removed 5 bases at V and 4 bases at J, leaving 6 bases unmatched. The CDR3 nucleotides read TGTGCCAGCAGTAGACTAGCGGGAGGGACGAGCACCGGGGAGCTGTTTTTT. Translating gives CASSRLAGGTSTGELFF.

The rearrangement uses TRBV20-1 and TRBJ2-2; D not resolved. Germline lookup yields CDR1 DFQATT and CDR2 SNEGSKA (reference sequence). V was trimmed by 2 bases and J by 3 bases, leaving 4 bases between them. The CDR3 has 12 amino acids. The CDR3 sequence: CSARHYTGELFF. CDR3 coding DNA: TGCAGTGCTAGACATTACACCGGGGAGCTGTTTTTT.

This clonotype was counted ten times or more. The V and J genes are TRBV12-3 or TRBV12-4 and TRBJ1-1; no definite D call. The CDR3 has 13 residues. The V gene lost 4 bases and the J gene lost 11 bases, with 17 bases spanning the gap. In DNA, the CDR3 is TGTGCCAGCAGTTGGCGAGACGGCCGGGAGGCTTTCTTT. Protein sequence: CASSWRDGREAFF.

This clonotype was seen repeatedly, ten times or more. This rearrangement joins TRBV28 to TRBJ1-6; D uncertain. Trimming left V 7 bases short and J 14 bases short, with 18 bases between. The CDR3 is 13 amino acids. CDR1 and CDR2 (germline): MDHEN, SYDVKM. The CDR3 loop is CASTPVAAPSLHF. The CDR3 DNA follows: TGTGCCAGCACCCCGGTGGCAGCCCCCTCCCTCCACTTT.

This clonotype was counted many times. The V gene is TRBV5-6, the J gene TRBJ1-2, with 8 bases aligning to TRBD1. J lost 2 bases, V lost 0 bases, and 9 bases had no gene match. Germline CDR1 reads SGHDT; CDR2 reads YYEEEE. The CDR3 loop spans 17 amino acids. The CDR3 coding sequence is TGTGCCAGCAGCTTGGCGACAGGGGCGAAATTGAACTATGGCTACACCTTC. It is translated as CASSLATGAKLNYGYTF.

This clonotype was counted many times. The J gene is TRBJ1-1, the V gene TRBV18; the D gene is possibly TRBD1 (5 bases). Germline CDR1 and CDR2: KGHSH and LQKENI. This CDR3 spans 14 amino acids. V lost 3 bases to trimming and J lost 3 bases, with 11 bases between them. The CDR3 DNA follows: TGTGCCAGCTCACCCAGGGAAGGGGACACTGAAGCTTTCTTT. Its translation is CASSPREGDTEAFF.

This clonotype was counted many times. The chain has TRBV20-1 and TRBJ1-1; D possibly corresponds to TRBD1 (6 bases). The CDR3 runs 12 residues. The V end was cut by 6 bases, the J end by 6 bases, with 14 bases between. Germline CDR1 and CDR2: DFQATT and SNEGSKA (reference sequence). CDR3 protein: CSAPRGVSEAFF. The CDR3 region has the DNA TGCAGTGCCCCCAGGGGAGTCTCTGAAGCTTTCTTT.

In its sample, this clonotype was seen many times. In DNA form, the CDR3 reads TGTGCCAGCAGCTTAGGCCCCAATCAGCCCCAGCATTTT. This gives the protein CASSLGPNQPQHF. The V and J genes are TRBV7-2 and TRBJ1-5; D gene ambiguous. Germline V gives CDR1 SGHTA, CDR2 FQGNSA. This CDR3 comprises 13 residues. V lost 1 base, J lost 3 bases, and 4 bases lay in between.

This rearrangement joins TRBV4-3 to TRBJ2-3, with 8 bases aligning to TRBD2. After removal of 4 bases from V and 5 bases from J, the junction contained 5 bases not matched to a gene. Per germline, CDR1 LGHNA and CDR2 YSLEER. This CDR3 is 14 amino acids long. This CDR3 reads CASSPSGTRDTQYF. In DNA, the CDR3 is TGCGCCAGCAGCCCCTCCGGGACTAGAGATACGCAGTATTTT.

The rearrangement links TRBV29-1 to TRBJ1-2; 11 nucleotides align to TRBD1. The length of the CDR3 is 11 residues. Trimming took 1 base from V and 13 from J; bases not matched to a gene: 2. Germline V gene lookup returns CDR1 SQVTM and CDR2 ANQGSEA. In DNA form, the CDR3 reads TGCAGCGTTGAAGTGGGACAGGGGGGCACCTTC. Translation: CSVEVGQGGTF.

The gene calls are TRBV9 and TRBJ2-3; D ambiguous. The CDR3 is made up of 14 amino acids. Germline CDR1 reads SGDLS; CDR2 reads YYNGEE. Trimming shortened V by 0 bases and J by 0 bases, and 5 bases separated the two germline ends. The CDR3 sequence: CASSVAVSTDTQYF. The CDR3 region has the DNA TGTGCCAGCAGCGTAGCGGTCAGCACAGATACGCAGTATTTT. The variable domain in full, with the rest retrieved from reference TRBV9 and TRBJ2-3, is DSGVTQTPKHLITATGQRVTLRCSPRSGDLSVYWYQQSLDQGLQFLIQYYNGEERAKGNILERFSAQQFPDLHSELNLSSLELGDSALYFCASSVAVSTDTQYFGPGTRLTVL.

This clonotype appeared a few times. The rearrangement links TRBV9 to TRBJ2-2; TRBD2 matches 11 bases. The CDR3 contains 15 residues. Germline CDR1 and CDR2: SGDLS and YYNGEE. Germline trimming cut 3 bases from V and 4 bases from J; bases unmatched to any gene: 2. CDR3: CASSAGTSGTGELFF. As DNA, the CDR3 is TGTGCCAGCAGCGCGGGGACTAGCGGCACCGGGGAGCTGTTTTTT.

In this sample, this clonotype turned up many times. The chain joins TRBV5-5 to TRBJ2-1; D perhaps matches TRBD1 (6 bases). Trimming removed 0 bases at V and 9 bases at J, with 13 bases between. The CDR3 totals 14 residues. Germline V gene sequence: CDR1 SGHKS, CDR2 YYEKEE (reference sequence). CDR3 nucleotide sequence: TGTGCCAGCAGCTTGGACTGGGGGCTGGTTGAGCAGTTCTTC. It translates to CASSLDWGLVEQFF.

This clonotype occurred many times. The CDR3 loop is CASSFRTGGVDYGYTF. CDR3 in DNA: TGTGCCAGCAGCTTCCGGACAGGGGGCGTAGACTATGGCTACACCTTC. The V and J genes are TRBV7-9 and TRBJ1-2; TRBD1 agrees at 11 bases. V gave up 3 bases and J gave up 3 bases; unmatched junction bases: 6. CDR1 SEHNR and CDR2 FQNEAQ come from the germline V gene (reference sequence). The CDR3 is made up of 16 amino acids. Based on the CDR3 plus reference TRBV7-9 and TRBJ1-2, the full variable domain is DTGVSQNPRHKITKRGQNVTFRCDPISEHNRLYWYRQTLGQGPEFLTYFQNEAQLEKSRLLSDRFSAERPKGSFSTLEIQRTEQGDSAMYLCASSFRTGGVDYGYTFGSGTRLTVV.

This clonotype has at least ten counts. The chain recombines TRBV3-1 with TRBJ2-1; D gene ambiguous. This CDR3 has 14 residues. Trimming removed 0 bases from V and 12 bases from J, with 15 bases in between. Germline V CDR1 and CDR2: LGHDT, YNNKEL (reference sequence). CDR3 sequence (DNA): TGTGCCAGCAGCCAAGATCTCAAAGCTCTCGGGCAGTTCTTC. It is translated as CASSQDLKALGQFF.

As to this clonotype: A clone one base away is much larger, so this may be a read error. The rearrangement joins TRBV5-6 to TRBJ1-2; D is unresolved. The V end lost 3 bases, the J end lost 5 bases, and 17 bases lay between the germline ends. CDR3 length equals 15 residues. The germline CDR1 and CDR2 sequences are SGHDT and YYEEEE. CDR3 DNA: TGTGCCAGCAGCTCGGCCAATTCTAGGGCTTATGGCTACACCTTC. Translation: CASSSANSRAYGYTF.

The table lists this clonotype with many counts. This sequence joins TRBV27 and TRBJ2-7; D gene ambiguous. V dropped 4 bases and J dropped 3 bases, with 16 bases sitting between them. This CDR3 is 15 amino acids long. Germline CDR1 and CDR2: MNHEY and SMNVEV (reference sequence). The CDR3 DNA sequence: TGTGCCAGCAGTTCCTACGCCCCTTCGGGCTACGAGCAGTACTTC. It translates to CASSSYAPSGYEQYF.